This T cell receptor beta chain originates from a study of blood T cell repertoires in COVID-19. Study details: COVID-19 samples collected from the United States, Italy and Spain covered acute and convalescent phases. T cells, B-cell-depleted T cells, or PBMCs supplied cDNA or gDNA.

The authors' processing: Reference gene primer amplification gave nucleated cell count estimates. TCRdb keeps only in-frame clones here, not all; method: immunoSEQ multiplex PCR. Clone size and V and J calls were adopted from that table, with D and trimming inferred from the DNA. This table has 60,000 or so clones, 88% appearing once. The CDR3 sequence is 16 residues long. From germline, CDR1 is SNHLY and CDR2 FYNNEI. Trimming left V 5 bases short and J 4 bases short, with 17 bases between. The specimen sequenced was peripheral blood. This rearrangement joins TRBV2 to TRBJ2-2; weak D call: TRBD1 (8 bases). This receptor was identified in a woman in her 70s with active COVID-19. The CDR3 is CASSTGGGLLTGELFF. CDR3 DNA: TGTGCCAGCAGTACAGGGGGGGGCCTCCTCACCGGGGAGCTGTTTTTT. Based on the CDR3 plus reference TRBV2 and TRBJ2-2, the full variable domain is EPEVTQTPSHQVTQMGQEVILRCVPISNHLYFYWYRQILGQKVEFLVSFYNNEISEKSEIFDDQFSVERPDGSNFTLKIRSTKLEDSAMYFCASSTGGGLLTGELFFGEGSRLTVL.